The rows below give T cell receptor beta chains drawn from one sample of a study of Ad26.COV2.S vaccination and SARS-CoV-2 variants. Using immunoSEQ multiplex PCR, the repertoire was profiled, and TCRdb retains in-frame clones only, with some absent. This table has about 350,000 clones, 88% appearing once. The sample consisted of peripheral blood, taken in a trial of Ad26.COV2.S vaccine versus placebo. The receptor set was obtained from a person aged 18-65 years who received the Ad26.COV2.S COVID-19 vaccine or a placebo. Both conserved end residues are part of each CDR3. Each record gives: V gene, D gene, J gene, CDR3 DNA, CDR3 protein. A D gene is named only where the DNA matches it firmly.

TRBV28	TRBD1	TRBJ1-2	TGTGCCAGCAGTGTCGGACAGGCCCGTTTTGGTGGCTACACCTTC	CASSVGQARFGGYTF
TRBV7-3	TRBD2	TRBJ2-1	TGTGCCAGCAGCTTAATTGCGGGGGGAAACAATGAGCAGTTCTTC	CASSLIAGGNNEQFF
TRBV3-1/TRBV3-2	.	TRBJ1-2	TGTGCCAGCAGCCAGACCGAGAACTATGGCTACACCTTC	CASSQTENYGYTF
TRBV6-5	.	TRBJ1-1	TGTGCCAGCAGCTTGTACACCTACACTGAAGCTTTCTTT	CASSLYTYTEAFF
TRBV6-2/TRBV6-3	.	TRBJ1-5	TGTGCCAGCAGTGATCGGTGGAACAATCAGCCCCAGCATTTT	CASSDRWNNQPQHF
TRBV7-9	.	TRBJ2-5	TGTGCCAGCGCAAAAACGGTCAGGGTAAGAGAAGAGACCCAGTACTTC	CASAKTVRVREETQYF
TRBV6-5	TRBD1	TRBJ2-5	TGTGCCAGCAGTTACTCTTTTCGGGACAGCCAAGAGACCCAGTACTTC	CASSYSFRDSQETQYF
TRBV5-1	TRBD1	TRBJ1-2	TGCGCCAGCAGCTTGAGTCTCCTGACAGGGAGCTATGGCTACACCTTC	CASSLSLLTGSYGYTF
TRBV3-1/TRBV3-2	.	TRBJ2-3	TGTGCCAGCAGCCCGGGAACCAGCACAGATACGCAGTATTTT	CASSPGTSTDTQYF
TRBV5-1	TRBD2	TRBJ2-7	TGCGCCAGCAGCTCACTAGCGGGAGCGGGGAGGTACGAGCAGTACTTC	CASSSLAGAGRYEQYF
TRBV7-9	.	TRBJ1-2	TGTGCCAGCAGCTCGACCGGACCGACTGTATATGGCTACACCTTC	CASSSTGPTVYGYTF
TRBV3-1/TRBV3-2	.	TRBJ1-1	TGTGCCAGCAGCCGAGTCAGGGCGCACACTGAAGCTTTCTTT	CASSRVRAHTEAFF
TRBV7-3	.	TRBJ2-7	TGTGCCAGCAGCGCGACCGGGACGATCGAGCAGTACTTC	CASSATGTIEQYF
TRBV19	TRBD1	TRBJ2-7	TGTGCCAGTAGTTTGAGTTGGACAGGGGGTTACGAGCAGTACTTC	CASSLSWTGGYEQYF
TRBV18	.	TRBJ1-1	TGTGCCAGCTTGTTGGGGACCCCTGGAGACACTGAAGCTTTCTTT	CASLLGTPGDTEAFF
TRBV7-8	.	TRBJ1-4	TGTGCCAGCAGCCCCGGAACCTCAGCAACTAATGAAAAACTGTTTTTT	CASSPGTSATNEKLFF
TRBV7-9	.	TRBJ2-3	TGTGCCAGCAGCTTCCCCAGGGCTAGCGAGATCACAGATACGCAGTATTTT	CASSFPRASEITDTQYF
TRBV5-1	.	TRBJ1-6	TGCGCCAGCAGCTTGGAGGGCCGAAATTCACCCCTCCACTTT	CASSLEGRNSPLHF